This is a list of T cell receptor beta chains from one sample in a study of blood T cells in healthy people across ages. TCRdb recomputed calls from the 5' RACE reads with MiXCR, one row per CDR3 protein. The top ten hold 7.7% of the sample, which has roughly 1,700,000 distinct CDR3 sequences, roughly 27% seen once. The sample was blood. These receptors were taken from a woman aged 30 to 39 in good health. Each CDR3 is given with its conserved first and last residue.

j_call v_call cdr3_aa
TRBJ2-6 TRBV6-1 CASREGTGANVLTF
TRBJ2-5 TRBV11-2 CTSRIPGLNQETQYF
TRBJ2-7 TRBV7-8 CASSRLDLEQYF
TRBJ1-6 TRBV5-6 CASSRITTDGAGPLHF
TRBJ2-1 TRBV7-3 CASSLTGLAGFNEQFF
TRBJ1-6 TRBV4-1 CASSQDDRGRNSPLHF
TRBJ2-7 TRBV4-1 CASNTGGAGYEQYF
TRBJ1-2 TRBV19 CASTDRSYGYTF
TRBJ2-1 TRBV9 CASSVGPGLALNEQFF
TRBJ2-3 TRBV29-1 CSESSATDTQYF
TRBJ1-2 TRBV6-1 CASSETYSNYGYTF
TRBJ2-7 TRBV3-1 CASSQGAGTSKEQYF
TRBJ1-2 TRBV20-1 CSAGGTANYGYTF
TRBJ2-5 TRBV5-1 CASSFGPPQETQYF
TRBJ2-5 TRBV28 CASSGPGTAKETQYF
TRBJ1-4 TRBV7-9 CASSLALAVREEKLFF
TRBJ2-5 TRBV20-1 CSAYEGTGLETQYF
TRBJ2-3 TRBV25-1 CASSKAMDTQYF
TRBJ2-1 TRBV5-6 CASSLFQRSPWNEQFF
TRBJ1-1 TRBV7-8 CASSTRDSGNTEAFF
TRBJ2-1 TRBV29-1 CSVEDNPNEQFF
TRBJ2-5 TRBV5-1 CASSFSGPSQETQYF
TRBJ1-6 TRBV30 CAMVSPSYNSPLHF
TRBJ1-1 TRBV5-1 CASSTYTIGQTNRDYGLNTEAFF
TRBJ2-7 TRBV6-1 CASRRPGTSGYEQYF
- TRBV20-1 CSAPPKLTSGRGSEQYF
TRBJ2-1 TRBV3-1 CASSQAVYEQFF
TRBJ2-5 TRBV6-4 CASSFLAGSNNEQYF
TRBJ2-7 TRBV18 CASSSTRDRGNEQYF
TRBJ2-1 TRBV12-5 CASGFSGRAFEQFF
TRBJ2-7 TRBV14 CASSLDLSSYEQYF
TRBJ2-1 TRBV12-3/TRBV12-4 CASSMLASCDEQFF
TRBJ2-1 TRBV7-2 CASSRGEDYNEQFF
TRBJ2-3 TRBV18 CASSTTRGGGTDTQYF
TRBJ2-7 TRBV30 CAWSVGETYEQYF
TRBJ1-4 TRBV5-1 CASSLKRTGGEKLFF
TRBJ2-1 TRBV24-1 CATSDATGSVGNEQFF